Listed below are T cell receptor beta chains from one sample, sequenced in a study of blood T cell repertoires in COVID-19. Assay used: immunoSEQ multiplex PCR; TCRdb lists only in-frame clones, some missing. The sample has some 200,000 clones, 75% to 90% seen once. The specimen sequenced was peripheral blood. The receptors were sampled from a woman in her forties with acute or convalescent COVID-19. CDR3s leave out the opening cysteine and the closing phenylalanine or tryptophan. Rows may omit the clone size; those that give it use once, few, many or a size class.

CDR3aa: ATRDSLYGYT; j_gene: TRBJ1-2; v_gene: TRBV24-1; abundance: .
CDR3aa: ASSVVTGGVEKLF; j_gene: TRBJ1-4; v_gene: TRBV9; abundance: .
CDR3aa: ASSQQVANTGELF; j_gene: TRBJ2-2; v_gene: TRBV7-2; abundance: .
CDR3aa: ASSLDVQGTSGRWVAKNIQY; j_gene: TRBJ2-4; v_gene: TRBV11-3; abundance: .
CDR3aa: ASSLLSPGASYNSPLH; j_gene: TRBJ1-6; v_gene: TRBV7-8; abundance: .
CDR3aa: ASSQGQDRGGEKLF; j_gene: TRBJ1-4; v_gene: TRBV4-2; abundance: .
CDR3aa: ASSELAGKDYEQY; j_gene: TRBJ2-7; v_gene: TRBV25-1; abundance: .
CDR3aa: ASGLGQGVENEQF; j_gene: TRBJ2-1; v_gene: TRBV12-5; abundance: .
CDR3aa: ASSWTGGAGELF; j_gene: TRBJ2-2; v_gene: TRBV5-1; abundance: .
CDR3aa: ASSQNDEGTEAF; j_gene: TRBJ1-1; v_gene: TRBV3-1/TRBV3-2; abundance: .
CDR3aa: ASSPHNGQGHYGYT; j_gene: TRBJ1-2; v_gene: TRBV5-4; abundance: .
CDR3aa: AISEPERGGGSYNEQF; j_gene: TRBJ2-1; v_gene: TRBV10-3; abundance: once
CDR3aa: ASSEAAGPMNTEAF; j_gene: TRBJ1-1; v_gene: TRBV10-1; abundance: .
CDR3aa: ASRDSSGNTIY; j_gene: TRBJ1-3; v_gene: TRBV5-4; abundance: few
CDR3aa: ASSVPSSGAYEQY; j_gene: TRBJ2-7; v_gene: TRBV28; abundance: .
CDR3aa: ATSDSGGGYNEQF; j_gene: TRBJ2-1; v_gene: TRBV24-1; abundance: once
CDR3aa: ASSHRPPGQGRETQY; j_gene: TRBJ2-5; v_gene: TRBV3-1/TRBV3-2; abundance: medium-sized
CDR3aa: AISDVRTGDEKLF; j_gene: TRBJ1-4; v_gene: TRBV10-3; abundance: .
CDR3aa: ASSLFRNTEAF; j_gene: TRBJ1-1; v_gene: TRBV28; abundance: .
CDR3aa: ASSSGNLNTEAF; j_gene: TRBJ1-1; v_gene: TRBV5-1; abundance: .
CDR3aa: ASSYDRGQRGTIY; j_gene: TRBJ1-3; v_gene: TRBV7-8; abundance: .
CDR3aa: ASSFGQAFTTNEKLF; j_gene: TRBJ1-4; v_gene: TRBV5-4; abundance: .
CDR3aa: ASSLAGSGYT; j_gene: TRBJ1-2; v_gene: TRBV12-3/TRBV12-4; abundance: .
CDR3aa: ASSPSEASGTYEQY; j_gene: TRBJ2-7; v_gene: TRBV27; abundance: .
CDR3aa: ASSLAPGAVNTEAF; j_gene: TRBJ1-1; v_gene: TRBV7-8; abundance: .
CDR3aa: ASSPLGPRGGNEQF; j_gene: TRBJ2-1; v_gene: TRBV28; abundance: .
CDR3aa: ASSESNQPQH; j_gene: TRBJ1-5; v_gene: TRBV12-3/TRBV12-4; abundance: few